The entry that follows covers one T cell receptor beta chain sequence. Its target is not known. This CDR3 is 13 amino acids long. Trimming cost V 6 bases and J 5 bases, with 11 bases left between them. Germline CDR1 SNHLY, CDR2 FYNNEI. Assay: immunoSEQ multiplex PCR; the TCRdb copy retains only in-frame clones and omits some. The sample lists 1.6 million or so clones; 95% to 97% were seen once. These data belong to a study of shared clonotypes between healthy human individuals. The study, taken as a whole, reports: Naive subsets typically showed greater estimated richness than memory subsets.

There were only Caucasian adults among the donors, and all lived in Nashville, Tennessee. The sequenced material came from naive CD4+ T cells sorted from blood. Subset meaning: CD45RA+ positively selected. This clonotype was sampled from a man younger than 45 in good health. The chain recombines TRBV2 with TRBJ1-5, with D possibly being TRBD1 (6 bases). CDR3 in DNA: TGTGCCAGCAGGACGACAGGAGATCAGCCCCAGCATTTT. Translation: CASRTTGDQPQHF. Using reference TRBV2 and TRBJ1-5 for the parts outside the CDR3, the full variable domain is EPEVTQTPSHQVTQMGQEVILRCVPISNHLYFYWYRQILGQKVEFLVSFYNNEISEKSEIFDDQFSVERPDGSNFTLKIRSTKLEDSAMYFCASRTTGDQPQHFGDGTRLSIL.